A single sample gave rise to the 13 T cell receptor beta chains below, sequenced in a study of blood T cell repertoires in COVID-19. Sequencing was performed with immunoSEQ multiplex PCR; in TCRdb, only in-frame clones are kept and a portion is missing. In the table there are around 300,000 clones, nearly 90% of which are singletons. Sample: PBMCs or T cells enriched from blood (not recorded which). These receptors came from a woman between 18 and 29 years old with acute COVID-19.

This chain links TRBV7-3 with TRBJ1-1; tentatively, D is TRBD1 (5 bases). CDR1 is SGHTA and CDR2 is FQGTGA in the germline V gene. V dropped 4 bases and J dropped 5 bases, with 11 bases sitting between them. The CDR3 is 13 residues long. CDR3 coding DNA: TGTGCCAGCAGCTCAACGCAGGGAACTGAAGCTTTCTTT. This gives the protein CASSSTQGTEAFF.

The chain carries TRBV19 and TRBJ1-1; tentatively, D is TRBD1 (6 bases). With 5 bases removed from V and 1 base from J, the gap between germline ends came to 14 bases. Germline CDR1 is LNHDA and CDR2 is SQIVND (reference sequence). The length of the CDR3 is 15 residues. The CDR3 here is CASSSYRDQNTEAFF. The CDR3 region has the DNA TGTGCCAGTAGTTCTTACAGGGACCAGAACACTGAAGCTTTCTTT.

The rearrangement links TRBV7-2 to TRBJ1-3; possibly TRBD1 for D (6 bases). Trimming stripped 0 bases from V and 4 bases from J, with 10 bases between. Germline CDR1 and CDR2: SGHTA and FQGNSA. The CDR3 is 15 amino acids. CDR3 region: CASSLAITGGNTIYF. CDR3 bases: TGTGCCAGCAGCTTAGCAATAACAGGGGGAAACACCATATATTTT.

J is TRBJ1-2 and V is TRBV6-1; D perhaps matches TRBD1 (5 bases). Trimming removed 2 bases from V and 8 bases from J, with 12 bases in between. Germline loops: CDR1 MNHNS, CDR2 SASEGT. This CDR3 is built from 13 residues. The CDR3 DNA is TGTGCCAGCAGTGAAACGGGGGATAGGGGCTACACCTTC. Encoded protein: CASSETGDRGYTF.

The gene calls are TRBV7-9 and TRBJ1-1; 8 positions match TRBD1. With 3 bases clipped from V and 6 bases from J, the junction kept 3 bases outside the gene matches. There are 13 residues in the CDR3. The germline gives CDR1 SEHNR, CDR2 FQNEAQ (reference sequence). CDR3 sequence reads: CASSFTTGAEAFF. The CDR3 DNA reads TGTGCCAGCAGCTTTACGACAGGGGCTGAAGCTTTCTTT.

The chain recombines TRBV28 with TRBJ1-1; D remains unclear. Trimming took off 8 bases at V and 5 bases at J, with 18 bases between the two ends. Germline V gene sequence: CDR1 MDHEN, CDR2 SYDVKM. This CDR3 spans 14 amino acids. CDR3 sequence: CASGQTSVRTEAFF. CDR3 nucleotide sequence: TGTGCCAGCGGGCAGACCTCGGTTCGTACTGAAGCTTTCTTT.

The rearrangement links TRBV5-1 to TRBJ2-1, with 9 positions matching TRBD2. Per the germline V gene, CDR1 is SGHRS and CDR2 is YFSETQ. V dropped 0 bases and J dropped 0; count of bases not matched to a gene: 7. The CDR3 spans 18 residues. CDR3 coding DNA: TGCGCCAGCAGCTTGGGACTAGCGGTCCCGAGCTCCTACAATGAGCAGTTCTTC. This translates into CASSLGLAVPSSYNEQFF.

The chain combines TRBV9 with TRBJ2-5; tentatively, D is TRBD2 (6 bases). V shed 4 bases and J shed 5 bases, with 18 bases lying between them. Germline V gene sequence: CDR1 SGDLS, CDR2 YYNGEE. The CDR3 spans 15 residues. CDR3 sequence (DNA): TGTGCCAGCAGCTTAAGCGGGCGAACCTCCGAGACCCAGTACTTC. Translating it yields CASSLSGRTSETQYF. The complete variable domain, with remaining parts taken from reference TRBV9 and TRBJ2-5, reads DSGVTQTPKHLITATGQRVTLRCSPRSGDLSVYWYQQSLDQGLQFLIQYYNGEERAKGNILERFSAQQFPDLHSELNLSSLELGDSALYFCASSLSGRTSETQYFGPGTRLLVL.

J is TRBJ1-1 and V is TRBV27, with a possible D match to TRBD1 (5 bases). Per the germline V gene, CDR1 is MNHEY and CDR2 is SMNVEV (reference sequence). The CDR3 length is 14 residues. The V end was cut by 0 bases, the J end by 4 bases, with 9 bases between. CDR3 in amino acids: CASSLSGVGTEAFF. The CDR3 bases are TGTGCCAGCAGTTTATCAGGGGTGGGCACTGAAGCTTTCTTT.

This chain connects TRBV18 to TRBJ2-3, with 9 bases matching TRBD2. Trimming at V came to 4 bases and at J to 1 base, leaving 9 bases not matched to a gene. The CDR3 extends over 17 amino acids. From germline, CDR1 is KGHSH and CDR2 LQKENI. This CDR3 is CASSLRPSGIGTDTQYF. The CDR3 DNA reads as TGTGCCAGCTCACTTCGCCCTAGCGGGATCGGCACAGATACGCAGTATTTT.

The chain has TRBV27 and TRBJ1-6, with 8 bases matching TRBD1. CDR1 MNHEY and CDR2 SMNVEV come from the germline V gene (reference sequence). With 6 bases clipped from V and 10 bases from J, the junction kept 8 bases outside the gene matches. This CDR3 region has 14 residues. The CDR3 nucleotides read TGTGCCAGCAGCTGGGAGACAGGGGTCTCACCCCTCCACTTT. Translated: CASSWETGVSPLHF.

V is TRBV4-1 and J is TRBJ2-7; D gene uncertain. The CDR3 consists of 13 residues. The V gene's germline CDR1 is MGHRA and CDR2 YSYEKL. The ends were cut back, 0 bases at V and 3 bases at J, with 6 bases in the middle. CDR3 in DNA: TGCGCCAGCAGCCAAGAATTCCACTACGAGCAGTACTTC. Protein: CASSQEFHYEQYF.

V is TRBV18 and J is TRBJ1-2; D is unresolved. CDR1 and CDR2 (germline): KGHSH, LQKENI. V was shortened by 2 bases and J by 5 bases, with 9 bases between the two germline ends. CDR3 length: 13 residues. The CDR3 is CASSPTKEYGYTF. The DNA of the CDR3 is TGTGCCAGCTCACCAACTAAGGAGTATGGCTACACCTTC.